The rows below give T cell receptor beta chains drawn from one sample of a study of blood T cells in healthy people across ages. One entry per CDR3 protein results from TCRdb running MiXCR on the 5' RACE reads. Of approximately 600,000 distinct CDR3 sequences in the sample, 45% to 65% were seen once. Source material: blood. Receptors originate from a man in his fifties or sixties in good health. CDR3s include the opening cysteine and the closing phenylalanine or tryptophan. The order of the fields is J gene, D gene, V gene, CDR3 protein. The D gene is left open where the match is weak.

TRBJ2-5	NA	TRBV27	CASIPYAGSTETQYF
TRBJ2-1	NA	TRBV20-1	CSASGGGGLNEQFF
TRBJ2-6	TRBD1	TRBV5-1	CASSKGQRSGANVLTF
TRBJ2-3	NA	TRBV5-1	CASSFGRDMGTQYF
TRBJ2-2	NA	TRBV6-1	CASSPSYNTRGTGELFF
TRBJ2-3	NA	TRBV4-1	CASAEQGTHPDTQYF
TRBJ2-1	TRBD2	TRBV11-2	CASSLRGTSEDEQFF
NA	TRBD1	TRBV20-1	CSARPGGAWETQYF
TRBJ2-1	TRBD2	TRBV3-1	CASSPASGDPNEQFF
TRBJ2-5	NA	TRBV29-1	CSVVVRETQYF
TRBJ2-1	NA	TRBV29-1	CSVEVGLEQFF
TRBJ2-5	NA	TRBV7-2	CASSSPGSGGETQYF
TRBJ2-5	TRBD1	TRBV7-7	CASSPGGPLETQYF
TRBJ2-7	NA	TRBV7-2	CASSVAWGHYEQYF
TRBJ2-3	NA	TRBV2	CASRPWAGRSTDTQYF
TRBJ1-1	TRBD1	TRBV29-1	CSVDRTGVTEAFF
TRBJ2-7	TRBD1	TRBV7-2	CASSTGTGPYEQYF
TRBJ2-1	TRBD2	TRBV7-9	CATSLRGVDEQFF
TRBJ2-1	NA	TRBV20-1	CSAGEFGYIYNEQFF
TRBJ2-3	TRBD2	TRBV12-3/TRBV12-4	CASSWAGGNTDTQYF
TRBJ2-1	TRBD2	TRBV4-1	CASSQGLTTGGEQFF
TRBJ2-1	NA	TRBV21-1	CASSPRGGGYEQFF
TRBJ1-2	TRBD1	TRBV3-1	CASSLPGQGRGYGYTF
TRBJ1-1	TRBD1	TRBV19	CASSHNLGQGDNEAFF
TRBJ2-7	NA	TRBV20-1	CSAKWTGFGYEQYF
TRBJ1-1	TRBD1	TRBV6-1	CASTRDRVAGTEAFF
TRBJ1-4	TRBD1	TRBV12-3/TRBV12-4	CASSPGPGGGEKLFF
TRBJ2-7	TRBD1	TRBV12-3/TRBV12-4	CASSLTGVSSYEQYF
TRBJ2-5	TRBD2	TRBV2	CASSEPTSGGDLVETQYF
TRBJ2-4	NA	TRBV7-2	CASSPMDTWNIQYF
TRBJ2-2	TRBD2	TRBV10-2	CASSRWTSGETGELFF
NA	TRBD2	TRBV5-5	CASSASSGGRKTQYF
TRBJ2-5	NA	TRBV10-3	CAISELGDRAQETQYF
NA	TRBD1	TRBV5-1	CASSLEGDSCEQYF
TRBJ2-7	NA	TRBV2	CASGSSFAYEQYF
TRBJ2-3	TRBD2	TRBV29-1	CSVEGLAGGRTQYF
TRBJ2-1	TRBD1	TRBV24-1	CATSDLDRGSLNEQFF